What follows is one T cell receptor (beta chain) and its context. The antigen remains undetermined. TCRdb re-called the 5' RACE reads with MiXCR, one entry per CDR3 protein. The sample records 200,000 to 250,000 distinct CDR3 sequences, 6.9% being singletons. The sample is drawn from a study of T cells after yellow fever vaccination. Study-wide findings and caveats: The booster response re-showed most primary clones: around 96% CD4, almost 90% CD8.

The receptor was derived from a man aged 25 to 45 who received the YFV17D yellow fever vaccine. The input for sequencing was CD4+ T cells sorted from PBMCs, taken 15 days after the yellow fever booster vaccination.

The CDR3, as DNA: TGTGCCAGCAGCTCACCGGGACTAGCGGATTACGAGCAGTACTTC. Encoded protein: CASSSPGLADYEQYF. The V gene is TRBV5-4, the J gene TRBJ2-7; 11 bases align to TRBD2. Germline V lookup: CDR1 SGHNT, CDR2 YYREEE (reference sequence). This CDR3 spans 15 amino acids. V gave up 3 bases and J gave up 4 bases; unmatched junction bases: 6.